The present T cell receptor (beta chain) was sequenced within a study of cytomegalovirus exposure and HLA in healthy donors (dated by TCRdb to 2017 to 2019). Context from the whole study: An earlier analysis of several hundred of the donors reported approximately 300 Gb of sequence data and some 120 million unique TCR beta sequences from 150 million to 200 million T cells. An early release covering more than 500 HLA-typed donors comprised approximately 290 gigabases of sequencing data and approximately 85 million unique TCR sequences. Of the roughly 390 genotyped donors, 65% to 90% fell in the genetic ancestry cluster associated with self-reported Caucasian donors. The study was designed to test whether signatures of past pathogen exposure could be identified by cataloging public T cell receptors. Using immunosequencing, the study profiled T cell repertoires from 500 to 800 subjects and related those repertoires to cytomegalovirus serostatus. A separate validation cohort of 90 to 150 different subjects was used in addition to the approximately 670-subject first cohort. To predict cytomegalovirus infection status, the study brought together high-throughput TCR immunosequencing, statistical association of individual TCRs with disease status, and machine learning. In a later analysis, previously published TCR beta repertoires from fewer than 750 donors were re-analyzed and high-resolution HLA genotyping was added so that TCR occurrence patterns could be studied. In the later analysis, no new phenotypic data were used to find candidate immune exposures; instead, reliance was placed on TCR beta sequences and their occurrence across donors. In an earlier analysis of 500 to 650 of the donors, high-throughput TCR beta sequencing was used to judge whether each TCR beta V gene segment behaved as functional or pseudogenic. Donor age, sex, ethnicity and CMV serostatus were collected together with the repertoire data. In a later genetic analysis, genome-wide SNP genotypes for about 65% of the 666 donors were used, and that subset was treated as a discovery cohort. All discovery cohort repertoires had been generated using a single sequencing platform. Both class I and class II loci were covered by HLA typing, at four-digit resolution. Typing coverage differed by locus: A, B, C, DRB1 and DQB1 were typed in roughly 620-630 donors, DQA1 in about 500, DPA1 in 600 to 610, and DPB1 in approximately 450. Several DR-DQ haplotypes were treated as single units for association and clustering because of strong linkage in the cohort. Among several hundred genotyped donors of the cohort, an average of about 240,000 unique TCR beta nucleotide sequences was sequenced per donor, of which roughly 17% were non-productive. Broader findings and caveats from the paper: V-gene and J-gene trimming of TCR beta chains was associated with a missense DCLRE1C variant in a later genetic analysis, and the association was replicated in an independent cohort. In vitro tests confirmed that three of the cytomegalovirus-associated TCR beta chains recognize cytomegalovirus antigens. HLA typing was unavailable for some donors at each locus, so association tests used only the typed subset. Strong co-occurrence of HLA alleles, especially DR and DQ, made assigning TCR associations to individual alleles difficult. Compared with the approximately 600-donor mean, donors in an Asian-associated ancestry cluster had fewer N-insertions in productive TCRs, according to a later genetic analysis. In a later analysis, the rate of TCR association differed among HLA loci, with DRB1 alleles having the most associated TCRs and HLA-C alleles having the fewest. A later analysis reported that several top co-occurrence clusters appeared linked to parvovirus B19, influenza, CMV and Epstein-Barr virus. Cytomegalovirus status was reported to be diagnosed by the classifier with high specificity and sensitivity in both the original and validation cohorts. A cluster of highly shared sequence variants was judged likely to represent a technical artifact of the sequencing pipeline. Roughly uniform sequencing depth across donors was assumed in presence/absence analyses, although this assumption may not hold. Because counts were too low, more than 15 rarely observed V segments, including chromosome 9 orphons, were excluded from the earlier analysis of several hundred of the donors. The study listed 164 TCR beta chains as associated with cytomegalovirus. While some public TCRs were present in many individuals, most TCR sequences turned up only very rarely across donors. Linkage disequilibrium might explain the correlated functional status among segregating V segments, but an unknown experimental factor could not be excluded. CMV serostatus was the only immune exposure information available for the cohort. Broadly in line with IMGT annotations, most TCR beta V segments showed up in productive rearrangements about 90% or about 30% of the time in an earlier analysis of approximately 640 of the donors. Some IMGT-functional V segments, including TRBV6-2 and TRBV6-3, could not be distinguished by the 87-base-pair reads and were therefore excluded. The cohort was sequenced for TCR beta chains only, and without alpha or paired-chain data the features that could be detected were limited. A further reported finding was that TCR beta sequences accurately predicted the HLA-A and HLA-B alleles for most subjects in the first cohort. According to a later analysis, most CMV-associated TCR beta chains appeared to be HLA-restricted, and the HLA associations seemed to be driven largely by CMV exposure. In a later analysis, HLA-associated TCR beta chains showed more clonal expansion and lower generation probabilities than non-associated chains that were equally common. It was suggested by the authors that the approach could potentially be generalized to other disease states and immunological phenotypes. At a false discovery rate of 0.05, a later analysis linked 16,000 or so TCR beta sequences to specific HLA alleles.

The cohort was made up of 666 healthy bone marrow donors. At the time of sampling, every cohort member was nominally healthy, though immune exposures that went unrecorded were likely present. The donor was CMV seronegative and was included in the group of several hundred seronegative cohort members. Every donor gave a peripheral blood sample, and the peripheral blood mononuclear cells from that sample were used for TCR beta sequencing. The Qiagen DNeasy Blood Extraction Kit was used to extract genomic DNA from the blood cell samples. Details on this clone: The antigen it binds to is not known. Within one base of it there is no much larger clone, and no base qualities were kept.

Libraries came from the immunoSEQ multiplex PCR assay. A mixture of 60 forward primers for TCR Vbeta segments and 13 reverse primers for TCR Jbeta segments was used in the multiplex PCR. A multiplex PCR assay on genomic DNA amplified the CDR3 region of rearranged TCR beta genes. The amplified TCR beta libraries were sequenced on the Illumina HiSeq System as 87-base-pair reads. From the authors' description of their analysis: A later analysis counted some 80 million unique TCR beta chains across the 650 to 800 repertoires, and roughly 11 million of these chains were shared by at least two donors. Raw reads were error-corrected and collapsed into unique sequences with a nearest-neighbor algorithm that merged closely related sequences to remove PCR and sequencing errors. CDR3 sequences were aligned to IMGT reference sequences to assign V, D and J gene segments. Each retained sequence needed at least a six-nucleotide match to both a V gene segment and a J gene segment. A rearrangement counted as productive if the CDR3 had no stop codons and remained in frame with V and J, and every other rearrangement counted as non-productive. Following IMGT convention, CDR3 was defined as the stretch from the second conserved V-encoded cysteine to the conserved J-encoded phenylalanine. In an earlier analysis of 587 of the donors, sequences lacking an unambiguous match to a single V gene segment were excluded. An earlier analysis of 587 of the donors classified V segments as functional when productive rearrangements were above 56.7% and as segregating when the standard deviation between donors was above 5%. A statistical classification framework was developed to diagnose cytomegalovirus status using the catalog of TCR beta chain sequences. V and J gene assignment, in a later analysis, came from comparing TCR nucleotide sequences with IMGT/GENE-DB human TR gene sequences. In a later analysis, CDR3 sequences and most-parsimonious VDJ recombination scenarios were assigned using the TCRdist pipeline. In a later analysis, each TCR beta chain was defined by its CDR3 amino acid sequence together with its V-gene family, and reads without a unique V-gene family were excluded. As a way to deal with suspected cross-contamination and a sequencing artifact, a later analysis dropped under 600 nucleotide sequences that were highly shared and had low generation probability. In a later analysis, a clonal expansion index was calculated for each public chain from normalized within-repertoire ranks of inferred template counts. In a later analysis, generation probabilities were computed with a VDJ recombination model fitted to out-of-frame rearrangements, and the resulting probabilities were checked against IGoR. In a later analysis, TCR-TCR, TCR-HLA and TCR-CMV co-occurrence was scored with hypergeometric tests, and a repertoire-size bias correction was applied to TCR pairs. In a later analysis, false discovery rates were estimated by permuting HLA or CMV assignments 20 times. A later analysis grouped co-occurring TCRs with DBSCAN, adding TCRdist sequence similarity when clustering within HLA-allele-positive subsets. Repertoires with fewer than 30,000 or more than 120,000 public chains, plus five repertoires with anomalous nucleotide sharing, were excluded from co-occurrence clustering. This is the immuneACCESS table as TCRdb keeps it, with only in-frame sequences that have V and J called. A part of the clones is gone; compared with another copy, unresolved V genes explain less than half, and the rest is unexplained. The V and J calls and the clone size are those of that table, but D and trimming were determined from the DNA. The sample contains some 200,000 clones, around 83% of them found a single time. The ten most abundant clones make up about 1.4% of the sample.

From its cysteine to its phenylalanine, the CDR3 spans 15 amino acids. Only CDR3 DNA is held: 45 bases, read in frame from base 1. The CDR1 and CDR2 encoded by the germline V gene (reference sequence) are LNHDA and SQIVND. V is pruned by 3 bases and J by 4 bases, leaving 7 bases of the junction without a gene match. The sequencing input was PBMCs. The rearrangement joined TRBV19 to TRBJ2-5, with 8 central nucleotides matching TRBD2. The source of this sequence is a girl aged 5-17 years in good health and CMV-seronegative. The CDR3: CASSIRTSTTETQYF. The DNA sequence reads TGTGCCAGTAGTATCCGGACTAGCACTACAGAGACCCAGTACTTC.